The clone carrying this T cell receptor beta chain was seen many times. Its antigen is currently unknown. The CDR3 covers 14 residues. Looked up from germline, CDR1 is LGHDT and CDR2 is YNNKEL (reference sequence). The V gene lost 3 bases and the J gene lost 5 bases, with 13 bases spanning the gap. This record belongs to a study of T cells after yellow fever vaccination. General study results and limits: Abundant contaminating clonotypes from the bulk population could appear in FACS-sorted repertoires. Most primary-vaccination clones recurred post-booster (roughly 97% CD4, over 70% CD8).

From the 5' RACE reads, TCRdb called clonotypes with MiXCR, one entry per CDR3 protein. The table shows roughly 160,000 distinct CDR3 sequences, with around 7% occurring only once. The TCR was taken from a man aged 18 to 30 who received the YFV17D yellow fever vaccine. This chain joins TRBV3-1 and TRBJ2-5; D is possibly TRBD1 or TRBD2 (5 bases each). This material consisted of CD4+ T cells sorted from PBMCs, taken 5 to 6 days after the first yellow fever vaccination. This CDR3 reads CASSHREPGETQYF. CDR3 sequence (DNA): TGTGCCAGCAGCCACAGGGAGCCAGGGGAGACCCAGTACTTC.